The rows below give T cell receptor beta chains drawn from one sample of a study of technical replicates of blood from a few donors. Using immunoSEQ multiplex PCR, the repertoire was profiled, and TCRdb retains in-frame clones only, with some absent. The table has tens of thousands of clones, more than 90% seen once. Sequencing input: T cells isolated from PBMCs. The receptors were gathered from a human donor in good health. Each CDR3 is given with its conserved first and last residue. D genes are given only for firm matches. Not every row has a clone size; where given, it reads once, few, many or a size class.

V	size	D	J	DNA	CDR3
TRBV19	.	.	TRBJ2-6	TGTGCCAGTAGTATCCAGACAGGCCTCTCTGGGGCCAACGTCCTGACTTTC	CASSIQTGLSGANVLTF
TRBV5-4	once	TRBD1	TRBJ1-1	TGTGCCAGCAGTCTTTCGACAGGGGGGTACACTGAAGCTTTCTTT	CASSLSTGGYTEAFF
TRBV18	.	.	TRBJ1-5	TGTGCCAGCTCACCGGGGGGAGCCAAAAGGAATCAGCCCCAGCATTTT	CASSPGGAKRNQPQHF
TRBV7-9	.	.	TRBJ1-4	TGTGCCAGCAGCGCTAGAGCGCTAGGCGGGCAAGGGGAAAAACTGTTTTTT	CASSARALGGQGEKLFF
TRBV7-6	.	.	TRBJ1-3	TGTGCCAGCAGCTCCGGACCGGGGGAGGGAAACACCATATATTTT	CASSSGPGEGNTIYF
TRBV2	.	.	TRBJ1-5	TGTGCCAGCAGCGGACTAACAGACGGACCGATGAGCAATCAGCCCCAGCATTTT	CASSGLTDGPMSNQPQHF
TRBV29-1	.	.	TRBJ2-1	TGCAGCGGGCGGGCCTCCTACAATGAGCAGTTCTTC	CSGRASYNEQFF
TRBV5-1	.	.	TRBJ2-7	TGCGCCAGCAGCTTGGAGCGCGGCAACGAGCAGTACTTC	CASSLERGNEQYF
TRBV29-1	.	TRBD1	TRBJ1-2	TGCAGCGTTGAAATGGTTTCCGGGACAGGCTACTATGGCTACACCTTC	CSVEMVSGTGYYGYTF
TRBV11-2	.	TRBD2	TRBJ2-2	TGTGCCAGCAGCTCATGGACTAGCCGGGGGGGGGAGCTGTTTTTT	CASSSWTSRGGELFF
TRBV10-3	.	TRBD1	TRBJ1-6	TGTGCCATCGAGGGGGCAGGGTCTGCATCACCCCTCCACTTT	CAIEGAGSASPLHF
TRBV5-6	.	TRBD2	TRBJ2-1	TGTGCCAGCAGCTCTACGGAACCACGGGGGGGACAGTTCTTC	CASSSTEPRGGQFF
TRBV29-1	.	TRBD1	TRBJ1-1	TGCAGCGTAAGTACAGGGGCGGCCACTGAAGCTTTCTTT	CSVSTGAATEAFF
TRBV6-1	.	TRBD2	TRBJ2-5	TGTGCCAGCAGGCGGGGGGCTGAGACCCAGTACTTC	CASRRGAETQYF
TRBV4-1	.	.	TRBJ2-2	TGCGCCAGCAGCCAAGACGTGCGGGTCAGGTGCCCCGGGGAGCTGTTTTTT	CASSQDVRVRCPGELFF
TRBV7-9	.	.	TRBJ1-3	TGTGCCAGCAGCTTAGGAGCAGGCATGTACGGAAACACCATATATTTT	CASSLGAGMYGNTIYF
TRBV19	.	.	TRBJ2-6	TGTGCCAGTAGTATATTTAGCGAGACCTCCTCTGGGGCCAACGTCCTGACTTTC	CASSIFSETSSGANVLTF
TRBV7-9	.	.	TRBJ1-1	TGTGCCAGCAGCTTGGGCCAGGGGTGGACTGAAGCTTTCTTT	CASSLGQGWTEAFF
TRBV9	once	TRBD2	TRBJ2-3	TGTGCCAGCAGCTTAATGGGACTAGCGGGAGGCACAGATACGCAGTATTTT	CASSLMGLAGGTDTQYF
TRBV2	.	.	TRBJ1-5	TGTGCCAGCAGTGTGGGGGGGGCAGGCAATCAGCCCCAGCATTTT	CASSVGGAGNQPQHF
TRBV6-5	.	.	TRBJ2-2	TGTGCCAGCAGATTACCGGGAATGAACACCGGGGAGCTGTTTTTT	CASRLPGMNTGELFF
TRBV2	.	TRBD1	TRBJ2-2	TGTGCCAGCTTGACAGGGATGGACACCGGGGAGCTGTTTTTT	CASLTGMDTGELFF
TRBV4-1	.	TRBD2	TRBJ2-1	TGCGCCAGCAGCCAAGATTCTAGCGGGAGAGGGAATGAGCAGTTCTTC	CASSQDSSGRGNEQFF
TRBV5-1	.	.	TRBJ1-1	TGCGCCAGCAGCTTGGTGGGGGGGATTGAAGCTTTCTTT	CASSLVGGIEAFF
TRBV10-1	.	TRBD1	TRBJ2-5	TGCGCCAGCAGACGAACGGGACAGGATATCGAGACCCAGTACTTC	CASRRTGQDIETQYF
TRBV6-1	.	.	TRBJ2-1	TGTGCCAGCACCGGACATTCCTACAATGAGCAGTTCTTC	CASTGHSYNEQFF
TRBV9	.	.	TRBJ2-2	TGTGCCAGCAGTCGAACGGGGACCGGGGAGCTGTTTTTT	CASSRTGTGELFF
TRBV27	.	.	TRBJ2-7	TGTGCCAGCAGTTTAAGGGGGGGTATTTCCTACGAGCAGTACTTC	CASSLRGGISYEQYF
TRBV7-9	few	.	TRBJ1-5	TGTGCCAGCAGCTCCGCAGGTATTCAGCCCCAGCATTTT	CASSSAGIQPQHF
TRBV7-3	once	TRBD1	TRBJ1-2	TGTGCCAGCAGCTTGGACAGGGCGGGGCGCGCCTATGGCTACACCTTC	CASSLDRAGRAYGYTF
TRBV19	.	TRBD1	TRBJ1-1	TGTGCCAGTAGGACAGGGAGTTTGGACACTGAAGCTTTCTTT	CASRTGSLDTEAFF
TRBV27	.	.	TRBJ1-5	TGTGCCAGCAGTTTTGGGGGGACGGATCAGCCCCAGCATTTT	CASSFGGTDQPQHF
TRBV19	.	TRBD1	TRBJ2-7	TGTGCCAGTAGTGCGGACAGGAGAGCGTTCTACGAGCAGTACTTC	CASSADRRAFYEQYF
TRBV19	.	.	TRBJ2-4	TGTGCCAGTAGTATTGAGGCTCCCCTAGGCAAAAACATTCAGTACTTC	CASSIEAPLGKNIQYF
TRBV5-4	once	.	TRBJ1-1	TGTGCCAGCAGCTTGGGAGGGACACTGAACACTGAAGCTTTCTTT	CASSLGGTLNTEAFF
TRBV5-1	.	.	TRBJ2-1	TGCGCCAGCAGCCCACAGGAGAGCTCCTACAATGAGCAGTTCTTC	CASSPQESSYNEQFF
TRBV5-6	.	.	TRBJ1-4	TGTGCCAGCAGCTTGGGGCAAATTAATGAAAAACTGTTTTTT	CASSLGQINEKLFF
TRBV2	.	.	TRBJ1-3	TGTGCCAGCAGCCGGGAATACACCATATATTTT	CASSREYTIYF
TRBV18	.	.	TRBJ1-1	TGTGCCAGCTCACCACCGGGAGCCCCGAACACTGAAGCTTTCTTT	CASSPPGAPNTEAFF
TRBV18	.	TRBD2	TRBJ2-7	TGTGCCAGCTCACCCGGGACTACTTTCGAGCAGTACTTC	CASSPGTTFEQYF
TRBV19	.	TRBD1	TRBJ1-2	TGTGCCAGTAGTCCTACCGGGACAGGGGTGATCTATGGCTACACCTTC	CASSPTGTGVIYGYTF
TRBV30	once	.	TRBJ1-2	TGTGCCTGGAGTATTGGGGGGTTTGGCGGTTACACCTTC	CAWSIGGFGGYTF